The 26 T cell receptor beta chains below come from one sample, sequenced in a study of long-term antiretroviral therapy in people with HIV (dated by TCRdb to 2021 to 2024). The immunoSEQ hsTCRB v3.0 assay was used at survey level resolution for TRB variable region sequencing. TCRdb obtained this table from immuneACCESS and retained in-frame rearrangements with V and J assigned. These tables miss some clones; where compared with another copy, unresolved V genes account for less than half of the shortfall, and the remainder is unexplained. For this sample there are fewer than 35,000 clones; approximately 85% appear just once. The ten top clones hold just under 4.5% of the sample. The source material was unsorted PBMCs, sampled about 3.3 years after starting antiretroviral therapy. These TCRs come from a man aged 18 to 29 with HIV.

The CDR3 bases are TGTGCCAGTAGTATAGCCAGGGCTATCTCCTACGAGCAGTACTTC. This translates into CASSIARAISYEQYF. V and J are TRBV19 and TRBJ2-7, with a weak D call TRBD1 (5 bases). Germline V CDR1 and CDR2: LNHDA, SQIVND (reference sequence). V dropped 1 base and J dropped 0 bases, with 10 bases sitting between them. The CDR3 runs to 15 residues.

This chain connects TRBV28 to TRBJ1-2, with 8 bases lining up with TRBD1. Unmatched junction bases numbered 15, after V lost 7 bases and J lost 8 bases. CDR3 size: 15 residues. Germline CDR1 MDHEN, CDR2 SYDVKM. The DNA of the CDR3 is TGTGCCAGCAAGACCCCGGGACAGGCTTTCGTCGGCTACACCTTC. Residues: CASKTPGQAFVGYTF.

The CDR3 nucleotides read TGCGCCAGCAGCTTCCAGGGTTCCCTGGGCACAGATACGCAGTATTTT. Its protein is CASSFQGSLGTDTQYF. V and J are TRBV5-1 and TRBJ2-3; tentative D call: TRBD1 (5 bases). CDR1 and CDR2 from the germline V gene are SGHRS and YFSETQ. Trimming took 2 bases from V and 1 from J, leaving 14 bases between them. The CDR3 length is 16 residues.

The sample holds a few counts of this clone. The chain combines TRBV18 with TRBJ1-5; tentative D call: TRBD1 (6 bases). The CDR3 has 13 residues. The germline gives CDR1 KGHSH, CDR2 LQKENI. Trimming pared 4 bases from V and 6 bases from J, leaving 10 bases between. The CDR3 sequence: CASSRDKGQPQHF. The CDR3 DNA follows: TGTGCCAGCTCACGGGACAAGGGTCAGCCCCAGCATTTT.

This clone occurred a few times. The V gene is TRBV2, the J gene TRBJ2-1, with D possibly being TRBD1 (6 bases). Germline values: CDR1 SNHLY, CDR2 FYNNEI. Trimming took off 5 bases at V and 9 bases at J, with 11 bases between the two ends. This CDR3 is 12 amino acids long. The CDR3 region is CASSILGGEQFF. DNA of the CDR3: TGTGCCAGCAGTATTCTAGGGGGTGAGCAGTTCTTC.

The rearrangement uses TRBV9 and TRBJ2-2, with D tentatively TRBD2 (5 bases). This CDR3 has 15 amino acids. Germline values: CDR1 SGDLS, CDR2 YYNGEE. V was shortened by 0 bases and J by 6 bases, with 12 bases between the two germline ends. This chain's CDR3 is CASSVAGKVAGELFF. As DNA, the CDR3 is TGTGCCAGCAGCGTAGCGGGAAAGGTGGCCGGGGAGCTGTTTTTT.

CDR3 bases: TGTGCCACCAGCAGAGATAACGGGAACCTAGGAAACACCATATATTTT. This translates into CATSRDNGNLGNTIYF. The chain has TRBV15 and TRBJ1-3; D is ambiguous. V was clipped by 0 bases and J by 4 bases, with 13 bases between them. The CDR3 extends over 16 amino acids. Per the germline V gene, CDR1 is LNHNV and CDR2 is YYDKDF (reference sequence). The whole variable domain, remainder taken from reference TRBV15 and TRBJ1-3, is DAMVIQNPRYQVTQFGKPVTLSCSQTLNHNVMYWYQQKSSQAPKLLFHYYDKDFNNEADTPDNFQSRRPNTSFCFLDIRSPGLGDTAMYLCATSRDNGNLGNTIYFGEGSWLTVV.

With respect to this clone: The junction departs from the called germline gene at one end, perhaps through a read error. The gene calls are TRBV19 and TRBJ2-1; 8 bases are shared with TRBD1. CDR3 length: 15 amino acids. Germline loops: CDR1 LNHDA, CDR2 SQIVND (reference sequence). CDR3 bases: TGTGCCAGTAGTGTTGGACAGGGCTCCCACAATGAGCAGTTCTTC. It specifies CASSVGQGSHNEQFF.

V and J are TRBV5-1 and TRBJ2-5, with D perhaps given as TRBD1 or TRBD2 (5 bases each). There are 16 residues in the CDR3. The V and J ends lost 2 bases and 0 bases respectively, with 14 bases between them. Germline-derived CDR1 and CDR2 are SGHRS and YFSETQ. CDR3 nucleotides: TGCGCCAGCAGCTTAGAGGGGCTCGGGTACCAAGAGACCCAGTACTTC. Protein product: CASSLEGLGYQETQYF.

The chain couples TRBV18 to TRBJ1-3; no firm D call. Germline assignment: CDR1 KGHSH and CDR2 LQKENI. CDR3 length: 19 amino acids. With 3 bases removed from V and 4 bases from J, the gap between germline ends came to 25 bases. CDR3 bases: TGTGCCAGCTCACCGACCAGGACGAACAGACTAAAAGAGGGAAACACCATATATTTT. Its protein product is CASSPTRTNRLKEGNTIYF.

This chain connects TRBV7-9 to TRBJ1-4; 8 bases map to TRBD1. The CDR3 extends over 16 amino acids. Germline V CDR1 and CDR2: SEHNR, FQNEAQ (reference sequence). The V and J ends lost 5 bases and 8 bases, in that order; junction bases with no gene match: 13. CDR3 sequence reads: CASSLTGASHFEKLFF. The CDR3 bases are TGTGCCAGCAGCCTGACAGGGGCCTCACATTTCGAAAAACTGTTTTTT.

The genes are TRBV11-2 and TRBJ2-1; 9 bases map to TRBD1. CDR3 length equals 16 residues. Trimming cost V 7 bases and J 4 bases; bases outside gene matches: 11. Looked up from germline, CDR1 is SGHAT and CDR2 is FQNNGV. CDR3 bases: TGTGCCAGCACCCCCCGGACAGGGGCGGCTTACAATGAGCAGTTCTTC. Encoded protein: CASTPRTGAAYNEQFF.

The chain has TRBV20-1 and TRBJ1-2; D gene ambiguous. Per the germline V gene, CDR1 is DFQATT and CDR2 is SNEGSKA (reference sequence). Deletions cut 6 bases from V and 8 bases from J, with 10 bases between. This CDR3 is 10 amino acids long. This CDR3 is CSAPSYGYTF. DNA for the CDR3: TGCAGTGCCCCGTCCTACGGCTACACCTTC.

V usage is TRBV9 and J usage is TRBJ1-5; the D is unclear. The CDR3 is 13 amino acids. CDR1 is SGDLS, CDR2 YYNGEE, per germline. V shed 3 bases and J shed 4 bases, with 8 bases lying between them. The CDR3 DNA is TGTGCCAGCAGCGAGAAGTGGAATCAGCCCCAGCATTTT. Translation gives CASSEKWNQPQHF.

J is TRBJ1-2 and V is TRBV4-2, with D possibly being TRBD1 (5 bases). Per germline, CDR1 LGHNA and CDR2 YNFKEQ. The length of the CDR3 is 13 residues. V gave up 4 bases and J gave up 6 bases, with 12 bases separating them. CDR3 DNA: TGTGCCAGCAGCCTCCAAGGGACTGATGGCTACACCTTC. It specifies CASSLQGTDGYTF.

The CDR3 sequence: CATSREGGGYEQYF. The CDR3 DNA sequence: TGTGCCACCAGCAGAGAAGGGGGGGGGTACGAGCAGTACTTC. V usage is TRBV15 and J usage is TRBJ2-7; a possible D gene is TRBD2 (7 bases). Per the germline V gene, CDR1 is LNHNV and CDR2 is YYDKDF (reference sequence). The germline V and J ends were trimmed by 0 bases and 4 bases, with 10 bases remaining between them. The CDR3 spans 14 residues. The full variable domain, rest sourced from reference TRBV15 and TRBJ2-7, is DAMVIQNPRYQVTQFGKPVTLSCSQTLNHNVMYWYQQKSSQAPKLLFHYYDKDFNNEADTPDNFQSRRPNTSFCFLDIRSPGLGDTAMYLCATSREGGGYEQYFGPGTRLTVT.

This rearrangement joins TRBV5-1 to TRBJ2-1; D unclear. The germline gives CDR1 SGHRS, CDR2 YFSETQ. V lost 3 bases to trimming and J lost 6 bases, with 4 bases between them. The CDR3 length is 11 residues. Here the CDR3 reads CASSWSNEQFF. CDR3 DNA sequence: TGCGCCAGCAGCTGGTCCAATGAGCAGTTCTTC.

The rearrangement uses TRBV2 and TRBJ2-1; D is undetermined. The CDR3 sequence is 13 residues long. Between the trimmed V and J ends, which lost 5 bases and 0 bases, there was a span of 5 bases. Germline CDR1 is SNHLY and CDR2 is FYNNEI. This chain's CDR3 is CASSSSSYNEQFF. DNA for the CDR3: TGTGCCAGCAGTTCTAGCTCCTACAATGAGCAGTTCTTC. The full variable domain, completed using reference TRBV2 and TRBJ2-1, is EPEVTQTPSHQVTQMGQEVILRCVPISNHLYFYWYRQILGQKVEFLVSFYNNEISEKSEIFDDQFSVERPDGSNFTLKIRSTKLEDSAMYFCASSSSSYNEQFFGPGTRLTVL.

The V call is TRBV21-1, the J call TRBJ2-2. TRBV21-1 is assigned pseudogene status. This CDR3 spans 19 amino acids. The CDR3 DNA reads TGTGCCAGCAGCTTCACGGATGCAGGACCACCCGCGCTTACCGGGGAGCTGTTTTTT. Translated, it gives CASSFTDAGPPALTGELFF.

This clone was observed a handful of times. Within the sample, other DNA sequences also encode this same CDR3. This chain uses TRBV19 with TRBJ2-7, with 9 nucleotides matching TRBD1. The V segment lost 4 bases and the J segment 1 base; nucleotides outside the gene matches: 2. The CDR3 is 14 residues long. Looked up from germline, CDR1 is LNHDA and CDR2 is SQIVND (reference sequence). The DNA of the CDR3 is TGTGCCAGTAGTACGGGGACAGGGTCCTACGAGCAGTACTTC. This translates into CASSTGTGSYEQYF.

This clone came up once. V usage is TRBV19 and J usage is TRBJ2-5; 12 bases are a match to TRBD1. V gave up 0 bases and J gave up 4 bases; unmatched junction bases: 3. The CDR3 spans 16 residues. The V gene's germline CDR1 is LNHDA and CDR2 SQIVND (reference sequence). CDR3 DNA sequence: TGTGCCAGTAGTATAGAGGGACAGGGGGCGGGAGAGACCCAGTACTTC. Protein product: CASSIEGQGAGETQYF.

The chain carries TRBV2 and TRBJ2-1; TRBD2 aligns across 8 bases. V lost 4 bases to trimming and J lost 2 bases; unmatched junction nucleotides: 4. The CDR3 length is 15 residues. Germline CDR1 reads SNHLY; CDR2 reads FYNNEI. In nucleotides, the CDR3 is TGTGCCAGCAGTGGCGGGAGGATCACCTACAATGAGCAGTTCTTC. Its protein product is CASSGGRITYNEQFF.

The sample holds one count of this clone. The J gene is TRBJ1-2, the V gene TRBV10-3; D is possibly TRBD1 (5 bases). The CDR3 covers 13 residues. The germline V and J ends were trimmed by 7 bases and 2 bases, with 11 bases remaining between them. CDR1 ENHRY and CDR2 SYGVKD come from the germline V gene. The CDR3 reads CAITATENYGYTF. CDR3 DNA sequence: TGTGCCATCACCGCGACAGAGAACTATGGCTACACCTTC.

The chain links TRBV7-2 to TRBJ2-1, with D possibly TRBD1 on 6 matching bases. The CDR3 has 16 amino acids. Germline-derived CDR1 and CDR2 are SGHTA and FQGNSA. The V end was cut by 5 bases, the J end by 2 bases, with 16 bases between. The CDR3 reads CASSLERQVTYNEQFF. For the CDR3, the DNA is TGTGCCAGCAGCCTGGAGAGACAGGTTACCTACAATGAGCAGTTCTTC.

This chain joins TRBV10-3 and TRBJ1-2, with a weak D call TRBD1 (6 bases). The CDR3 spans 14 residues. Trimming stripped 6 bases from V and 3 bases from J, with 14 bases between. Germline V CDR1 and CDR2: ENHRY, SYGVKD. Here the CDR3 reads CAISYRQEDYGYTF. CDR3 nucleotide sequence: TGTGCCATCAGCTACAGACAGGAAGACTATGGCTACACCTTC.

The J gene is TRBJ2-4, the V gene TRBV7-9; 10 bases are shared with TRBD1. Trimming at V came to 5 bases and at J to 7 bases, leaving 11 bases not matched to a gene. The germline gives CDR1 SEHNR, CDR2 FQNEAQ (reference sequence). The CDR3 is made up of 16 amino acids. The DNA of the CDR3 is TGTGCCAGCAGCCCATGGCCCGGACAGGGGGTGAACATTCAGTACTTC. This sequence encodes CASSPWPGQGVNIQYF.